A selection of T cell receptor beta chains follows, all from one sample in a study of OX40 agonist ivuxolimab in advanced cancers. Here immunoSEQ multiplex PCR was the method, and the copy in TCRdb shows in-frame clones only, minus some. This sample yields 48,000 or so clones, of which approximately 90% are seen a single time; 40% to 55% belongs to the top ten. Sequences were derived from CD4+ or CD8+ T cells sorted from blood, sampled in a trial of the OX40 agonist ivuxolimab. The receptors originated from an adult with an advanced solid tumor such as melanoma, head and neck, liver or kidney cancer. CDR3s include the opening cysteine and the closing phenylalanine or tryptophan. A D gene is named only where the DNA matches it firmly. Clone sizes are given selectively: once, few, many, or a class where the clone is expanded.

>TRBV6-4|.|TRBJ2-3|.
CASSVGSADTQYF
TGTGCCAGCAGTGTCGGGTCGGCAGATACGCAGTATTTT
>TRBV4-3|TRBD2|TRBJ2-1|.
CASSQEWLAGYNEQFF
TGCGCCAGCAGCCAAGAATGGTTAGCGGGTTACAATGAGCAGTTCTTC
>TRBV7-9|.|TRBJ1-4|once
CASTSLGGKTNEKLFF
TGTGCCAGCACCTCCCTTGGGGGGAAGACTAATGAAAAACTGTTTTTT
>TRBV19|.|TRBJ1-1|.
CATSHQLVAEAFF
TGTGCCACTAGCCATCAACTTGTCGCTGAAGCTTTCTTT
>TRBV19|.|TRBJ2-7|.
CASSMGRFYEQYF
TGTGCCAGTAGTATGGGGCGATTCTACGAGCAGTACTTC
>TRBV29-1|.|TRBJ2-5|.
CSAELGDPNLSQYF
TGCAGCGCGGAGCTGGGAGATCCCAATTTGTCCCAGTACTTC
>TRBV25-1|.|TRBJ2-7|.
CASSEYGQGGEQYF
TGTGCCAGCAGTGAATATGGGCAGGGCGGCGAGCAGTACTTC
>TRBV7-9|.|TRBJ2-1|.
CASLRETGNEQFF
TGTGCCAGCCTCAGGGAGACCGGCAATGAGCAGTTCTTC
>TRBV2|TRBD1|TRBJ1-2|.
CASRRGQGDYGYTF
TGTGCCAGCAGGCGAGGACAGGGGGACTATGGCTACACCTTC
>TRBV19|.|TRBJ1-4|.
CASSWTSGGEKLFF
TGTGCCAGTAGTTGGACTTCAGGAGGAGAAAAACTGTTTTTT
>TRBV28|TRBD1|TRBJ1-5|.
CASSFRTGRSQPQHF
TGTGCCAGCAGTTTCCGGACAGGGAGAAGTCAGCCCCAGCATTTT
>TRBV4-2|.|TRBJ2-7|once
CASSQTGGDEQYF
TGTGCCAGCAGCCAAACAGGAGGAGACGAGCAGTACTTC
>TRBV6-5|TRBD1|TRBJ1-2|once
CASSLQGDYGYTF
TGTGCCAGCAGTCTTCAGGGGGACTATGGCTACACCTTC
>TRBV10-2|TRBD1|TRBJ1-5|.
CASNQGVSNQPQHF
TGCGCCAGCAACCAGGGGGTCAGCAATCAGCCCCAGCATTTT
>TRBV7-9|.|TRBJ1-6|.
CASSGDGVLAGSPLHF
TGTGCCAGCAGCGGGGACGGCGTTCTCGCAGGTTCACCCCTCCACTTT
>TRBV2|.|TRBJ1-5|.
CASSVGTDDPDSNQPQHF
TGTGCCAGCAGTGTTGGGACCGATGACCCTGATAGCAATCAGCCCCAGCATTTT
>TRBV7-6|TRBD2|TRBJ2-5|.
CASVSWHGEGQETQYF
TGTGCCAGCGTCTCCTGGCACGGGGAGGGCCAAGAGACCCAGTACTTC
>TRBV7-9|.|TRBJ2-1|.
CASSPSTRDGGRNEQFF
TGTGCCAGCAGCCCCTCAACCCGGGACGGGGGGCGCAATGAGCAGTTCTTC
>TRBV28|.|TRBJ1-1|.
CASTALGGGIEAFF
TGTGCCAGCACCGCCCTGGGGGGGGGCATTGAAGCTTTCTTT
>TRBV7-8|TRBD2|TRBJ2-3|.
CASSLALGGSDTQYF
TGTGCCAGCAGCTTAGCTCTGGGAGGGTCAGATACGCAGTATTTT
>TRBV7-9|TRBD1|TRBJ1-6|.
CASSTMTGESSYNSPLHF
TGTGCCAGCAGCACCATGACAGGGGAGAGCTCCTATAATTCACCCCTCCACTTT
>TRBV5-1|TRBD1|TRBJ1-3|.
CASGHRDSDTIYF
TGCGCCAGCGGGCACCGGGACAGCGACACCATATATTTT
>TRBV6-4|.|TRBJ1-2|.
CASSDGARGYTF
TGTGCCAGCAGTGATGGGGCGCGTGGCTACACCTTC
>TRBV4-1|.|TRBJ1-5|.
CASSHGGQYQPQHF
TGCGCCAGCAGCCATGGGGGTCAGTACCAGCCCCAGCATTTT
>TRBV7-9|TRBD2|TRBJ2-7|.
CASSFAGVTYEQYF
TGTGCCAGCAGCTTTGCGGGAGTTACCTACGAGCAGTACTTC
>TRBV7-6|TRBD1|TRBJ1-4|.
CASSLEEAGGLTNEKLFF
TGTGCCAGCAGCTTAGAAGAGGCAGGGGGCTTAACTAATGAAAAACTGTTTTTT
>TRBV30|TRBD1|TRBJ2-1|.
CAWSSTGSGEQFF
TGTGCCTGGAGTTCGACAGGGAGCGGTGAGCAGTTCTTC
>TRBV7-2|TRBD1|TRBJ1-4|.
CASGRDREYPNEKLFF
TGTGCCAGCGGCCGGGACAGGGAGTACCCCAATGAAAAACTGTTTTTT
>TRBV5-7|TRBD1|TRBJ1-6|.
CASSLWDRGGSGYNSPLHF
TGTGCCAGCAGCTTGTGGGACAGGGGAGGCTCTGGGTATAATTCACCCCTCCACTTT
>TRBV7-7|TRBD1|TRBJ2-7|large
CASSFGQGFYEQYF
TGTGCTAGCAGCTTTGGACAGGGGTTCTACGAGCAGTACTTC
>TRBV9|TRBD2|TRBJ2-1|once
CASSGTSGGWYNEQFF
TGTGCCAGCAGTGGGACTAGCGGGGGTTGGTACAATGAGCAGTTCTTC
>TRBV25-1|.|TRBJ2-5|.
CASSEWAETQYF
TGTGCCAGCAGTGAATGGGCAGAGACCCAGTACTTC
>TRBV5-4|TRBD1|TRBJ2-7|.
CASSPGTGGSYEQYF
TGTGCCAGCAGCCCCGGGACAGGGGGCTCCTACGAGCAGTACTTC
>TRBV21-1|.|TRBJ2-1|.
CAQPGTGGSYNEQFF
TGTGCCCAACCCGGGACAGGGGGTTCCTACAATGAGCAGTTCTTC
>TRBV7-9|.|TRBJ2-7|.
CASSSVKGAGDEQYF
TGTGCCAGCAGCTCGGTTAAAGGGGCTGGCGACGAGCAGTACTTC
>TRBV13|.|TRBJ2-7|.
CASSSLAVRQVASYEQYF
TGTGCCAGCAGCTCCCTGGCGGTGAGACAGGTTGCTTCCTACGAGCAGTACTTC
>TRBV7-9|.|TRBJ2-7|.
CASSLGTYEQYF
TGTGCCAGCAGCTTAGGCACGTACGAGCAGTACTTC
>TRBV28|.|TRBJ1-2|.
CASTIMGGAASSYGYTF
TGTGCCAGCACCATTATGGGAGGGGCAGCGTCTAGCTATGGCTACACCTTC
>TRBV11-2|.|TRBJ2-1|.
CASSLEGGQYNEQFF
TGTGCCAGCAGCTTAGAGGGGGGACAGTACAATGAGCAGTTCTTC
>TRBV4-1|.|TRBJ1-2|.
CASSQESGNYGYTF
TGCGCCAGCAGCCAAGAATCCGGTAACTATGGCTACACCTTC